Presented here are 2 T cell receptor beta chains from one specimen sequenced in a study of regulatory T cells in long-lasting Graves disease. Time point: persistent/refractory GD, antithyroid drugs over 5 years with positive TRAb. From PBMCs, RNA was extracted and then used to make the TCR library. Through Arm-PCR of CDR3 regions and iRepertoire HTBI primers, TCR beta libraries were built. TCRdb redid the calling of the multiplex PCR reads with MiXCR, one entry per CDR3 protein. This table holds some 370,000 distinct CDR3 sequences, under 25% found once. The source material was peripheral blood mononuclear cells (PBMCs), sampled when the disease was refractory, from a patient treated with antithyroid drugs. Every receptor here comes from a female donor with Graves disease.

The genes are TRBV10-3 and TRBJ1-5; maybe TRBD1 (6 bases). The ends were cut back, 3 bases at V and 0 bases at J, with 9 bases in the middle. In germline, CDR1 is ENHRY, CDR2 SYGVKD. The CDR3 consists of 15 residues. The CDR3, as DNA: TGTGCCATCAGTGAATGGGGGCTTAGCAATCAGCCCCAGCATTTT. Protein sequence: CAISEWGLSNQPQHF.

This clonotype was seen a few times. The CDR3 loop reads CASSLGGQGEQYF. The CDR3, as DNA: TGTGCCAGCAGCTTGGGCGGCCAGGGAGAGCAGTACTTC. The rearrangement joins TRBV5-4 to TRBJ2-7; D possibly corresponds to TRBD1 (5 bases). This CDR3 region has 13 residues. V was pared by 0 bases and J by 7 bases, with 11 bases between. Germline V gene data show CDR1 as SGHNT and CDR2 as YYREEE (reference sequence).